The clone carrying this T cell receptor beta chain was detected ten times or more. These data originate in a study of molecular identifiers for immune sequencing clone quantification. Germline lookup yields CDR1 GTSNPN and CDR2 SVGIG (reference sequence). The length of the CDR3 is 13 residues. V lost 2 bases to trimming and J lost 1 base, with 8 bases between them. MiXCR, applied by TCRdb to the PCR reads, yields one record per CDR3 protein. The sample carries 70,000 to 95,000 distinct CDR3 sequences, under 20% recorded once. The V call is TRBV30, the J call TRBJ1-2; D is unclear. The specimen sequenced was naive CD8+ T cells from blood, with Jurkat cell RNA spiked in. Indicated subset: FACS-sorted CD8+CD4-CCR7+CD45RA+ naive T cells. This receptor was taken from a human donor in good health. Some libraries in this study had Jurkat cell RNA spiked in. This chain's CDR3 is CAWSRGINYGYTF. The CDR3, as DNA: TGTGCCTGGAGTAGAGGGATTAACTATGGCTACACCTTC. The full variable domain, completed using reference TRBV30 and TRBJ1-2, is SQTIHQWPATLVQPVGSPLSLECTVEGTSNPNLYWYRQAAGRGLQLLFYSVGIGQISSEVPQNLSASRPQDRQFILSSKKLLLSDSGFYLCAWSRGINYGYTFGSGTRLTVV.